This entry is about one TCR beta chain. CDR1 and CDR2 from the germline V gene are MDHEN and SYDVKM. The CDR3 spans 17 residues. V was pared by 1 base and J by 3 bases, with 6 bases of the junction left unmatched. Assay: immunoSEQ multiplex PCR; the TCRdb copy retains only in-frame clones and omits some. The profile covers 9,500 to 15,000 clones, with over 65% appearing a single time and about 7.5% taken by the ten largest. The treatment is: randomized to nivolumab then ipilimumab (arm A) or the reverse (arm B). The sample originates from a study of sequential checkpoint blockade in melanoma. The rearrangement joins TRBV28 to TRBJ2-3, with 11 bases matching TRBD2. This TCR was sampled from a human donor with melanoma. The material sequenced was CD8+ T cells sorted from blood (inferred from file names), taken from a patient given nivolumab and ipilimumab in sequence. The DNA for the CDR3 is TGTGCCAGCAGTTTATTGCTAGCGGGAGGCCCAACAGATACGCAGTATTTT. Protein sequence: CASSLLLAGGPTDTQYF.